This T cell receptor beta chain was identified in a study of T cell responses to AZD1222 COVID-19 vaccine. Overall study results and limits: Unmutated variant regions are reportedly the target of nearly half of TCRs that are spike-specific. Of the AZD1222 recipients, only 6 or 7 were seropositive at baseline. Donors were largely white British and mainly female; clonal diversity was possibly underestimated.

Concerning this clone itself: Its antigen remains unknown.

The assay was immunoSEQ multiplex PCR, and TCRdb's table has in-frame clones only and misses some. The table records 150,000 to 200,000 clones, roughly 94% of them present only once. The V gene's germline CDR1 is MNHEY and CDR2 SMNVEV (reference sequence). The CDR3 contains 15 residues. V was clipped by 6 bases and J by 0 bases, with 9 bases between them. Second-dose timings of about 4 or about 12 weeks were pooled. The rearrangement uses TRBV27 and TRBJ1-6; D is undetermined. The sequence was collected from an adult who received the AZD1222 COVID-19 vaccine. The sample in question was peripheral blood, obtained 28 days after the second AZD1222 dose. The CDR3 loop reads CASSRSPSYNSPLHF. The CDR3 DNA reads TGTGCCAGCAGCCGTAGTCCCTCCTATAATTCACCCCTCCACTTT.